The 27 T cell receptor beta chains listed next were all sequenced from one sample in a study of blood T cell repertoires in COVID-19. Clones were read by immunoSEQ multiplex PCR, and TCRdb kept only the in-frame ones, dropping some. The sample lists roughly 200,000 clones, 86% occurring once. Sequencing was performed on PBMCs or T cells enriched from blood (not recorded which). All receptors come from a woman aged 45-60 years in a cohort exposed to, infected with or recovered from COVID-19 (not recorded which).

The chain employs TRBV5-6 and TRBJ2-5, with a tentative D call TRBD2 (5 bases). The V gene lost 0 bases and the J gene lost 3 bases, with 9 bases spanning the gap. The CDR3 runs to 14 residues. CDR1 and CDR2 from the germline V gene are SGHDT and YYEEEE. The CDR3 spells CASSLAVTKETQYF. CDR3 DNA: TGTGCCAGCAGCTTGGCCGTGACTAAAGAGACCCAGTACTTC.

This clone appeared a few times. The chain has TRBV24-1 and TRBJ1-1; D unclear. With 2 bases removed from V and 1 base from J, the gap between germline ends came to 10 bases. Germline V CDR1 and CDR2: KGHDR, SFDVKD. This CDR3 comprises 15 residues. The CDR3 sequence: CATSDSGEGNTEAFF. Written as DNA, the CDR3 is TGTGCCACCAGTGATTCAGGCGAAGGGAACACTGAAGCTTTCTTT.

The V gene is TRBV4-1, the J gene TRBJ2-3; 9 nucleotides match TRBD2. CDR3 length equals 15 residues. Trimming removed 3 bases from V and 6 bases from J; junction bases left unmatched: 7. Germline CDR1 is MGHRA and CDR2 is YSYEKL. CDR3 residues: CASSQSGGGADTQYF. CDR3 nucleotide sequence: TGCGCCAGCAGCCAGTCGGGCGGGGGGGCGGATACGCAGTATTTT.

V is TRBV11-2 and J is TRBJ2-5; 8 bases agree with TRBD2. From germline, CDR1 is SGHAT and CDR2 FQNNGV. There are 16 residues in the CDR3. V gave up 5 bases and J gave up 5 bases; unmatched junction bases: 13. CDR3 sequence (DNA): TGTGCCAGCAGCCCAGGGCATCCGGGACTAGGGGAGACCCAGTACTTC. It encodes CASSPGHPGLGETQYF.

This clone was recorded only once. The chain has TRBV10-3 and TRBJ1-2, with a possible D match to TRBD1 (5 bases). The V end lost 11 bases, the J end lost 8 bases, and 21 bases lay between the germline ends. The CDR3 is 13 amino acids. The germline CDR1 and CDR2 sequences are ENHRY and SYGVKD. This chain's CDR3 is CAGGTGTEYGYTF. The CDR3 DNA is TGTGCCGGGGGGACCGGGACCGAGTACGGCTACACCTTC.

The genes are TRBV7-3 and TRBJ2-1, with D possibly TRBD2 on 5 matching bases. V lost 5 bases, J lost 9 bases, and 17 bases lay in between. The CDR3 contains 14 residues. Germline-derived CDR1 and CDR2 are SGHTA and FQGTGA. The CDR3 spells CASSPTPGVGEQFF. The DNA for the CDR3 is TGTGCCAGCAGCCCTACCCCCGGGGTGGGTGAGCAGTTCTTC.

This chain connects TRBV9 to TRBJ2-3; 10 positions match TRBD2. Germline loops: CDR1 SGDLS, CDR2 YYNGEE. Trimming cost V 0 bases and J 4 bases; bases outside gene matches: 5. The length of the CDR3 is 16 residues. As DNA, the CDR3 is TGTGCCAGCAGCGTAGACCCTAGCGGGGGATCAGATACGCAGTATTTT. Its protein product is CASSVDPSGGSDTQYF.

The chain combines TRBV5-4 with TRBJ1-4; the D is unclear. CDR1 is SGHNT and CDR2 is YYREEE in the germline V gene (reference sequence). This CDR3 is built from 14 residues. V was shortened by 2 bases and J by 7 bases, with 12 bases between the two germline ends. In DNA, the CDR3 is TGTGCCAGCAGCTTAGACAATTCCCCTGAAAAACTGTTTTTT. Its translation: CASSLDNSPEKLFF. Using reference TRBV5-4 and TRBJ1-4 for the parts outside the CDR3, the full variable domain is ETGVTQSPTHLIKTRGQQVTLRCSSQSGHNTVSWYQQALGQGPQFIFQYYREEENGRGNFPPRFSGLQFPNYSSELNVNALELDDSALYLCASSLDNSPEKLFFGSGTQLSVL.

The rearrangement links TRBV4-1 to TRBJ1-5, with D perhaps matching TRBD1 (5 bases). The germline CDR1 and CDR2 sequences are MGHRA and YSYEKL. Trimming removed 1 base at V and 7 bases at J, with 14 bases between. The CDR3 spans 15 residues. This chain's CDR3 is CASSQGGQGGQPQHF. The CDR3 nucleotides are TGCGCCAGCAGCCAAGGTGGGCAGGGTGGACAGCCCCAGCATTTT.

The CDR3 DNA reads as TGTGCCAGTAGTGGTCTAGCGGAGAACACCGGGGAGCTGTTTTTT. Residues: CASSGLAENTGELFF. V is TRBV19 and J is TRBJ2-2, with 7 bases that match TRBD2. J gave up 1 base and V 5 bases, and 4 bases lay outside the gene matches. Germline values: CDR1 LNHDA, CDR2 SQIVND (reference sequence). The CDR3 is 15 amino acids.

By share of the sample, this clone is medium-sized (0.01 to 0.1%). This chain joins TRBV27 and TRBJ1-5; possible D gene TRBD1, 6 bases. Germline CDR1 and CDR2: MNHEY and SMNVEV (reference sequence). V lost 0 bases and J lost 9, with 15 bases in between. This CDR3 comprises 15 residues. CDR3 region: CASSLSQGLMGPQHF. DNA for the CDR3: TGTGCCAGCAGTTTATCCCAGGGGCTGATGGGGCCCCAGCATTTT.

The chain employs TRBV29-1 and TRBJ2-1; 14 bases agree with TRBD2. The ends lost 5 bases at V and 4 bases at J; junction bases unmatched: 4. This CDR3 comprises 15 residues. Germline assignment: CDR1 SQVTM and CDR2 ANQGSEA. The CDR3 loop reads CSVNRLAGGYNEQFF. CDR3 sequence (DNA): TGCAGCGTTAATAGACTAGCGGGGGGGTACAATGAGCAGTTCTTC.

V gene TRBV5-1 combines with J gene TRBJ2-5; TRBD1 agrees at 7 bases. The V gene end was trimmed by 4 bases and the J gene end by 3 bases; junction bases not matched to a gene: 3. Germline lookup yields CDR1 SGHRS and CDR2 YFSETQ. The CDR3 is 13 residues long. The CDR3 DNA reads TGCGCCAGCAGCAAAGGGACAGAAGAGACCCAGTACTTC. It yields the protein CASSKGTEETQYF.

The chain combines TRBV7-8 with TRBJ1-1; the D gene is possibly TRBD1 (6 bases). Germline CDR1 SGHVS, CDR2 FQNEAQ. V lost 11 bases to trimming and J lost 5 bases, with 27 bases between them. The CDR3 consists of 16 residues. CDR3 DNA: TGTGCCGGTTCCTCCTCCGCGGGGGCGCCGAGGACTGAAGCTTTCTTT. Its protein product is CAGSSSAGAPRTEAFF.

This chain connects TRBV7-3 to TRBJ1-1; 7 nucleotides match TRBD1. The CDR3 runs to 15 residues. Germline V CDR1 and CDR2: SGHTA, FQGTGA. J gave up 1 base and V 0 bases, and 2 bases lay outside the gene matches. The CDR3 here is CASSLTRTGNTEAFF. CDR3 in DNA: TGTGCCAGCAGCTTAACCCGGACAGGGAACACTGAAGCTTTCTTT.

The CDR3 nucleotides read TGTGCCAGCAGCTCCAGGGGGGATGGCTACACCTTC. Amino acid sequence: CASSSRGDGYTF. The chain recombines TRBV7-9 with TRBJ1-2, with 7 bases aligning to TRBD1. After removal of 4 bases from V and 6 bases from J, the junction contained 2 bases not matched to a gene. The CDR3 covers 12 residues. The germline CDR1 and CDR2 sequences are SEHNR and FQNEAQ (reference sequence).

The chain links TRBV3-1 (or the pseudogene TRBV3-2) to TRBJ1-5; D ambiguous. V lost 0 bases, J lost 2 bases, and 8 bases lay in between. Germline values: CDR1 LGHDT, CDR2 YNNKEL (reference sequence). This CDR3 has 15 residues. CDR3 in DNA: TGTGCCAGCAGCCAAGACGGCGGAGGCAATCAGCCCCAGCATTTT. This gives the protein CASSQDGGGNQPQHF.

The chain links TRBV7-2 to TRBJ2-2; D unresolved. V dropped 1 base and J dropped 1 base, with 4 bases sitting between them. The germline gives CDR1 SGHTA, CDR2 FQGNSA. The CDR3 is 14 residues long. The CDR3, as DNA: TGTGCCAGCAGCTTAGATCGGAACACCGGGGAGCTGTTTTTT. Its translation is CASSLDRNTGELFF.

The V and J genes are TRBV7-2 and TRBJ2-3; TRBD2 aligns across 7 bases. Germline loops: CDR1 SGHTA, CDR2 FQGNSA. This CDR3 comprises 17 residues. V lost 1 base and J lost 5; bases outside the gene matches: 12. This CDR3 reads CASSLGGLTSSGDTQYF. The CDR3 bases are TGTGCCAGCAGCTTAGGTGGATTGACTAGCTCGGGAGATACGCAGTATTTT.

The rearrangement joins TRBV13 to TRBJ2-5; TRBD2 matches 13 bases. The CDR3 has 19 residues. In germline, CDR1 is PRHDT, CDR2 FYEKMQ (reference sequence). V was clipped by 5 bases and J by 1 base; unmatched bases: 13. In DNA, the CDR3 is TGTGCCAGCAGCCCATCAATACTAGCGGGGGGGGCAATCCAAGAGACCCAGTACTTC. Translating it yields CASSPSILAGGAIQETQYF. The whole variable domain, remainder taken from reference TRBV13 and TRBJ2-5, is AAGVIQSPRHLIKEKRETATLKCYPIPRHDTVYWYQQGPGQDPQFLISFYEKMQSDKGSIPDRFSAQQFSDYHSELNMSSLELGDSALYFCASSPSILAGGAIQETQYFGPGTRLLVL.

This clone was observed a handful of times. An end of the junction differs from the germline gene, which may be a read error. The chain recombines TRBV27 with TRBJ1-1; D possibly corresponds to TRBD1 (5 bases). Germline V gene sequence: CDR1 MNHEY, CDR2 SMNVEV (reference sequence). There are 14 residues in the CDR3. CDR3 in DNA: TGTGCCAGCAGTTTAGACAGTTTGAAGACTGAAGCTTTCTTT. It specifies CASSLDSLKTEAFF.

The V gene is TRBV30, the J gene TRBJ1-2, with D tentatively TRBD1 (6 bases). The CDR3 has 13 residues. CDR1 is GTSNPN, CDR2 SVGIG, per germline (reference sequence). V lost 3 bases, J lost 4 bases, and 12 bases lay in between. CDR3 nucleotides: TGTGCCTGGAGGGGGGACAAGTTCTATGGCTACACCTTC. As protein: CAWRGDKFYGYTF.

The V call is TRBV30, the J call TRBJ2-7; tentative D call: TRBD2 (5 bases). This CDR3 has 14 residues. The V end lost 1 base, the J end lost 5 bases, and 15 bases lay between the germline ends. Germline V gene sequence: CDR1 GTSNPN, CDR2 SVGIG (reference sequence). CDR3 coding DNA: TGTGCCTGGAGTGGTCGGGGTTTAGGAGACGAGCAGTACTTC. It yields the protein CAWSGRGLGDEQYF.

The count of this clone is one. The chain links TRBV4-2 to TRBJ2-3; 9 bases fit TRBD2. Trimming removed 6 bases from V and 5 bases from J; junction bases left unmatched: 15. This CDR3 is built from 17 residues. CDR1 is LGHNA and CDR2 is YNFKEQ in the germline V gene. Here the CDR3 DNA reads TGTGCCAGCAGTCCTAGTAGTGCGGGGGGGCCGAAAGATACGCAGTATTTT. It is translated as CASSPSSAGGPKDTQYF.

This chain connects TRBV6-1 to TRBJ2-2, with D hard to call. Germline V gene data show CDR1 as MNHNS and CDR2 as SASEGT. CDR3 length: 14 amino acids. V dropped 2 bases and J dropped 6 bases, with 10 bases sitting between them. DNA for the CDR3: TGTGCCAGCAGTGAAAGAGTGAGGTCCGGGGAGCTGTTTTTT. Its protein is CASSERVRSGELFF.

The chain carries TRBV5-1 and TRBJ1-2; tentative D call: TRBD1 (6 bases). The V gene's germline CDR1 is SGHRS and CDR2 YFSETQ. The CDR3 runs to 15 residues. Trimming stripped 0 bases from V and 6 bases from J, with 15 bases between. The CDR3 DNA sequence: TGCGCCAGCAGCTTGGCTACCGTGGCAGGGGATGGCTACACCTTC. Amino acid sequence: CASSLATVAGDGYTF.

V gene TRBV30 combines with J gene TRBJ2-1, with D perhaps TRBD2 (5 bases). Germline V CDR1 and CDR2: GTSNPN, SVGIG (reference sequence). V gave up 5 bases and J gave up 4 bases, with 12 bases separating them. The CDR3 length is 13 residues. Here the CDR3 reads CAWGGFPYNEQFF. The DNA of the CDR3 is TGTGCCTGGGGAGGTTTCCCGTACAATGAGCAGTTCTTC. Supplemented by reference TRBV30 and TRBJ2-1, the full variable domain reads SQTIHQWPATLVQPVGSPLSLECTVEGTSNPNLYWYRQAAGRGLQLLFYSVGIGQISSEVPQNLSASRPQDRQFILSSKKLLLSDSGFYLCAWGGFPYNEQFFGPGTRLTVL.